This T cell receptor (beta chain) was recovered during a study of blood T cell repertoires in COVID-19. For the study at large: The United States, Italy and Spain were the sources of the acute and convalescent COVID-19 samples.

Libraries were prepared by immunoSEQ multiplex PCR; TCRdb keeps only in-frame clonotypes and omits some of them. Of more than 250,000 clones in the sample, 70% to 90% are singletons; the top ten hold about 10%. This CDR3 is built from 16 residues. Per the germline V gene, CDR1 is MDHEN and CDR2 is SYDVKM. V lost 6 bases and J lost 5; bases outside the gene matches: 11. The rearrangement links TRBV28 to TRBJ2-4; 9 nucleotides match TRBD1. The receptor was derived from a woman in her late teens or twenties who had recovered from COVID-19. Sequences were obtained from PBMCs or T cells enriched from blood (not recorded which). Here the CDR3 DNA reads TGTGCCAGCAGCCCACCGGGACAGGGCTCCCAAAACATTCAGTACTTC. Its translation is CASSPPGQGSQNIQYF.